This T cell receptor beta chain was retrieved from a study of cytomegalovirus exposure and HLA in healthy donors. Amplification used 60 Vbeta primers and 13 Jbeta primers. Assay: immunoSEQ multiplex PCR; the TCRdb copy retains only in-frame clones and omits some. This sample carries about 140,000 clones, approximately 71% of them seen once, and the ten largest clones take roughly 4.9%. This TCR was sampled from a woman aged 45 to 65 in good health and CMV-seronegative. The specimen was PBMCs.

The CDR3 spells CASSFGTGYEKLFF. In DNA, the CDR3 is TGTGCCAGCAGCTTCGGGACAGGCTATGAAAAACTGTTTTTT. This rearrangement joins TRBV11-1 to TRBJ1-4, with TRBD1 matching over 8 bases. Losses at the gene ends were 3 bases for V and 6 bases for J; bases not matched to a gene: 3. Germline V CDR1 and CDR2: SGHAT, FQDESV (reference sequence). The CDR3 consists of 14 residues.